The 29 T cell receptor beta chains presented below share a single source sample, sequenced in a study of neurological immune-mediated disorders. Time point here: longitudinal time-point 2. TCRdb fed the 5' RACE reads into MiXCR, producing one record per CDR3 protein. Of 65,000 to 95,000 distinct CDR3 sequences in the sample, 4.5% to 7.5% were seen once. Sequencing input: PBMCs. The origin of the receptors is a woman aged 55 to 70 with multiple sclerosis.

This clonotype was picked up many times. The chain combines TRBV25-1 with TRBJ2-7; D unclear. Germline V CDR1 and CDR2: MGHDK, SYGVNS. The CDR3 runs to 14 residues. V was clipped by 2 bases and J by 2 bases, with 10 bases between them. The chain's CDR3 is CASSENFRAYEQYF. CDR3 coding DNA: TGTGCCAGCAGTGAAAATTTTCGAGCCTACGAGCAGTACTTC.

This clonotype was detected many times. The chain combines TRBV7-9 with TRBJ2-5; D is possibly TRBD1 or TRBD2 (5 bases each). Germline loops: CDR1 SEHNR, CDR2 FQNEAQ (reference sequence). V was clipped by 6 bases and J by 1 base, with 12 bases between them. This CDR3 contains 14 residues. The CDR3 spells CASRQGRFQETQYF. The CDR3, as DNA: TGTGCCAGCAGGCAGGGACGGTTCCAAGAGACCCAGTACTTC.

Many counts were recorded for this clonotype. The CDR3 DNA reads TGTGCCACCGGGACTAGCGGCACAGATACGCAGTATTTT. This gives the protein CATGTSGTDTQYF. This sequence joins TRBV12-3 or TRBV12-4 and TRBJ2-3; 10 nucleotides match TRBD2. This CDR3 is built from 13 residues. V lost 10 bases to trimming and J lost 1 base; unmatched junction nucleotides: 2.

The table lists this clonotype with many counts. The rearrangement joins TRBV5-1 to TRBJ2-7, with D tentatively TRBD1 or TRBD2 (6 bases each). Germline CDR1 is SGHRS and CDR2 is YFSETQ. Trimming cost V 4 bases and J 5 bases, with 19 bases left between them. The CDR3 totals 15 residues. As DNA, the CDR3 is TGCGCCAGCAGCCTAGGGGGGACTCGCCTGGACGAGCAGTACTTC. It is translated as CASSLGGTRLDEQYF.

This clonotype came up many times. V is TRBV24-1 and J is TRBJ2-3, with D unresolved. V gave up 2 bases and J gave up 2 bases, with 10 bases separating them. The CDR3 extends over 15 amino acids. Germline CDR1 and CDR2: KGHDR and SFDVKD. In DNA, the CDR3 is TGTGCCACCAGTGATTCCAAGGCTATCACAGATACGCAGTATTTT. This codes for CATSDSKAITDTQYF.

Points on this clonotype: This may arise from a read error, as a much more abundant clone is one base away. This chain's CDR3 is CASSLDGTGPDYTF. Written as DNA, the CDR3 is TGCGCCAGCAGCTTGGACGGGACGGGCCCTGACTACACCTTC. The chain has TRBV5-1 and TRBJ1-2; D is possibly TRBD1 (5 bases). Germline values: CDR1 SGHRS, CDR2 YFSETQ. This CDR3 has 14 residues. V shed 0 bases and J shed 10 bases, with 16 bases lying between them.

At least ten counts were recorded for this clonotype. This sequence joins TRBV4-1 and TRBJ1-1; D not certain. The V gene lost 2 bases and the J gene lost 5 bases, with 3 bases spanning the gap. The CDR3 totals 11 residues. Germline CDR1 MGHRA, CDR2 YSYEKL. CDR3 sequence reads: CASSQLTEAFF. Written as DNA, the CDR3 is TGCGCCAGCAGCCAACTAACTGAAGCTTTCTTT.

This clonotype was counted at least ten times. The rearrangement uses TRBV20-1 and TRBJ2-1, with 8 bases fitting TRBD2. In germline, CDR1 is DFQATT, CDR2 SNEGSKA (reference sequence). Germline trimming cut 4 bases from V and 1 base from J; bases unmatched to any gene: 6. This CDR3 region has 15 residues. In nucleotides, the CDR3 is TGCAGTGCTACCCGGGGGGGTTCTTCCTACAATGAGCAGTTCTTC. As protein: CSATRGGSSYNEQFF.

In this sample, this clonotype turned up many times. The chain uses TRBV3-1 and TRBJ2-7; the D gene could be TRBD1 or TRBD2 (5 bases each). Germline V gene lookup returns CDR1 LGHDT and CDR2 YNNKEL (reference sequence). Trimming removed 1 base at V and 5 bases at J, with 9 bases between. The CDR3 has 13 residues. In DNA, the CDR3 is TGTGCCAGCAGCCAAGGGGGGAACCACGAGCAGTACTTC. It codes for CASSQGGNHEQYF.

In this sample, this clonotype turned up many times. The rearrangement uses TRBV5-1 and TRBJ2-2, with a tentative D call TRBD1 (5 bases). The CDR3 is 16 amino acids. Per the germline V gene, CDR1 is SGHRS and CDR2 is YFSETQ. Trimming took 5 bases from V and 0 from J, leaving 14 bases between them. CDR3 amino acids: CASSSTGEPNTGELFF. The DNA of the CDR3 is TGCGCCAGCAGTTCAACAGGAGAACCGAACACCGGGGAGCTGTTTTTT. The entire variable domain, with the rest obtained from reference TRBV5-1 and TRBJ2-2, is as follows: KAGVTQTPRYLIKTRGQQVTLSCSPISGHRSVSWYQQTPGQGLQFLFEYFSETQRNKGNFPGRFSGRQFSNSRSEMNVSTLELGDSALYLCASSSTGEPNTGELFFGEGSRLTVL.

This clonotype was picked up many times. The rearrangement uses TRBV29-1 and TRBJ2-1, with TRBD2 identical over 9 bases. J lost 0 bases, V lost 1 base, and 19 bases had no gene match. The V gene's germline CDR1 is SQVTM and CDR2 ANQGSEA. The CDR3 has 21 residues. The CDR3: CSVEGKFTIAGAVSSYNEQFF. CDR3 sequence (DNA): TGCAGCGTTGAAGGCAAGTTTACCATAGCGGGGGCCGTTTCCTCCTACAATGAGCAGTTCTTC.

This clonotype was recorded a few times. Here the CDR3 reads CASSEGQGRIYEQYF. CDR3 nucleotides: TGTGCCAGCAGTGAAGGACAGGGGAGGATCTACGAGCAGTACTTC. The chain employs TRBV6-1 and TRBJ2-7; the match to TRBD1 covers 8 bases. CDR3 length equals 15 residues. CDR1 is MNHNS, CDR2 SASEGT, per germline. V gave up 1 base and J gave up 3 bases; unmatched junction bases: 5.

J is TRBJ2-5 and V is TRBV20-1, with 7 nucleotides matching TRBD1. The CDR3 totals 15 residues. V lost 0 bases, J lost 1 base, and 5 bases stayed unmatched. Germline V gene data show CDR1 as DFQATT and CDR2 as SNEGSKA (reference sequence). The chain's CDR3 is CSARDGGQVQETQYF. The CDR3 coding sequence is TGCAGTGCTAGAGATGGAGGACAGGTCCAAGAGACCCAGTACTTC.

This clonotype was seen many times. The chain is built from TRBV27 and TRBJ1-6; TRBD1 is a possible D gene (5 bases). Trimming cost V 5 bases and J 6 bases, with 17 bases left between them. This CDR3 has 16 residues. From germline, CDR1 is MNHEY and CDR2 SMNVEV (reference sequence). The CDR3 sequence is CASSPGLGRGNSPLHF. CDR3 DNA: TGTGCCAGCAGTCCGGGACTCGGCAGAGGTAATTCACCCCTCCACTTT.

There are many counts of this clonotype. The gene calls are TRBV6-5 and TRBJ2-1; D unclear. Looked up from germline, CDR1 is MNHEY and CDR2 is SVGAGI. V was shortened by 6 bases and J by 6 bases, with 9 bases between the two germline ends. The CDR3 contains 12 residues. The CDR3, as DNA: TGTGCCAGCAGGGGAATACCCAATGAGCAGTTCTTC. This codes for CASRGIPNEQFF.

This clonotype was detected many times. The chain uses TRBV7-9 and TRBJ2-5, with a tentative D call TRBD2 (6 bases). V was clipped by 5 bases and J by 5 bases, with 15 bases between them. Germline V CDR1 and CDR2: SEHNR, FQNEAQ (reference sequence). The CDR3 contains 14 residues. In DNA form, the CDR3 reads TGTGCCAGCAGCCCCGGGACTGGCGGGGAGACCCAGTACTTC. This gives the protein CASSPGTGGETQYF.

This clonotype was recorded many times. The chain recombines TRBV6-6 with TRBJ2-5, with D perhaps TRBD1 or TRBD2 (5 bases each). V was trimmed by 8 bases and J by 2 bases, leaving 12 bases between them. The germline V gene has CDR1 MNHNY and CDR2 SVGAGI (reference sequence). This CDR3 region has 13 residues. The CDR3 DNA reads TGTGCCAGCGAGGGACCCACACAAGAGACCCAGTACTTC. Its translation: CASEGPTQETQYF.

This clonotype was seen a few times. The V gene is TRBV21-1, the J gene TRBJ2-3; the table names TRBD2, a call not compared with the DNA. TRBV21-1 is annotated as a pseudogene. The CDR3 has 16 residues. The CDR3 DNA sequence: TGTGCCAGCACTAACGGGAAGCTCCCCAGGGAGGATACGCAGTATTTT. This codes for CASTNGKLPREDTQYF.

This clonotype has a count of ten or more. One end of the junction does not line up with germline, which may come from a read error. This chain uses TRBV5-1 with TRBJ2-5; no definite D call. CDR1 and CDR2 from the germline V gene are SGHRS and YFSETQ. CDR3 size: 12 residues. The CDR3 spells CASSSAQGTQYF. The CDR3 DNA reads as TGCGCCAGCAGCTCCGCCCAAGGGACCCAGTACTTC.

This clonotype was recorded at least ten times. V usage is TRBV9 and J usage is TRBJ2-3; D could derive from TRBD1 or TRBD2 (5 bases each). Trimming shortened V by 0 bases and J by 8 bases, and 10 bases separated the two germline ends. The CDR3 has 13 residues. Germline CDR1 is SGDLS and CDR2 is YYNGEE. The CDR3 protein is CASSVGDPITQYF. In DNA form, the CDR3 reads TGTGCCAGCAGCGTAGGGGACCCTATTACGCAGTATTTT.

This clonotype appeared many times. The chain joins TRBV20-1 to TRBJ2-5; D possibly corresponds to TRBD2 (5 bases). The V gene's germline CDR1 is DFQATT and CDR2 SNEGSKA (reference sequence). The V end lost 8 bases, the J end lost 3 bases, and 16 bases lay between the germline ends. This CDR3 region has 13 residues. CDR3 nucleotide sequence: TGCAGTTCCTACCCGCGAGCGGAAGAGACCCAGTACTTC. This codes for CSSYPRAEETQYF.

This clonotype was picked up many times. The chain is built from TRBV6-2 or TRBV6-3 and TRBJ2-7; 7 bases fit TRBD2. V lost 8 bases to trimming and J lost 0 bases; unmatched junction nucleotides: 10. Germline V gene sequence: CDR1 MNHEY, CDR2 SVGEGT. This CDR3 comprises 15 residues. CDR3 protein: CASHGMRGSSYEQYF. For the CDR3, the DNA is TGTGCCAGCCATGGTATGCGGGGGAGCTCCTACGAGCAGTACTTC.

This clonotype occurred many times. The chain combines TRBV12-3 or TRBV12-4 with TRBJ2-3, with TRBD2 matching over 11 bases. The CDR3 contains 15 residues. Losses at the gene ends were 7 bases for V and 3 bases for J; bases not matched to a gene: 6. CDR3 residues: CASKLAGGRTDTQYF. The CDR3 region has the DNA TGTGCCAGCAAATTAGCGGGGGGGAGGACAGATACGCAGTATTTT.

Ten or more counts support this clonotype. J is TRBJ2-7 and V is TRBV20-1, with 11 bases that match TRBD1. V lost 5 bases to trimming and J lost 7 bases; unmatched junction nucleotides: 10. CDR1 and CDR2 from the germline V gene are DFQATT and SNEGSKA (reference sequence). The CDR3 has 14 amino acids. CDR3 DNA sequence: TGCAGTGCTGTGGACAGGGGGCGGGCATGGGAGCAGTACTTC. Encoded protein: CSAVDRGRAWEQYF.

This clonotype was recorded at least ten times. This chain links TRBV5-1 with TRBJ2-3; 10 positions match TRBD1. Per germline, CDR1 SGHRS and CDR2 YFSETQ. The CDR3 loop spans 15 amino acids. V gave up 4 bases and J gave up 1 base; unmatched junction bases: 3. The CDR3 nucleotides read TGCGCCAGCAGCCGCGGACAGGGGGGCACAGATACGCAGTATTTT. It is translated as CASSRGQGGTDTQYF.

The sample holds a few counts of this clonotype. The chain is built from TRBV12-3 or TRBV12-4 and TRBJ1-4, with D maybe TRBD1 (6 bases). The length of the CDR3 is 17 residues. V lost 2 bases to trimming and J lost 4 bases, with 17 bases between them. CDR3 sequence reads: CASSLTLTGAVNEKLFF. The CDR3 coding sequence is TGTGCCAGCAGTTTAACCCTTACGGGGGCTGTTAATGAAAAACTGTTTTTT.

This clonotype appeared many times. This chain uses TRBV20-1 with TRBJ1-3, with D tentatively TRBD1 (6 bases). The germline gives CDR1 DFQATT, CDR2 SNEGSKA (reference sequence). Trimming took off 6 bases at V and 4 bases at J, with 10 bases between the two ends. CDR3 size: 12 residues. The DNA for the CDR3 is TGCAGTGCCGAAGGACAGGGAAACACCATATATTTT. The encoded protein is CSAEGQGNTIYF.

This chain connects TRBV7-7 to TRBJ2-3, with 9 bases lining up with TRBD2. Per the germline V gene, CDR1 is SSHAT and CDR2 is FNYEAQ (reference sequence). V trimming: 1 base; J trimming: 3 bases; junction bases outside the gene matches: 2. The CDR3 length is 15 residues. The CDR3 reads CASSLGLAGTDTQYF. In DNA form, the CDR3 reads TGTGCCAGCAGCTTAGGGCTAGCGGGGACAGATACGCAGTATTTT.

V gene TRBV7-6 combines with J gene TRBJ2-6; D remains ambiguous. This CDR3 comprises 16 residues. Germline assignment: CDR1 SGHVS and CDR2 FNYEAQ. Trimming shortened V by 3 bases and J by 0 bases, and 9 bases separated the two germline ends. The CDR3 nucleotides read TGTGCCAGCAGCTTGGCCCCGCTCTCTGGGGCCAACGTCCTGACTTTC. Translating gives CASSLAPLSGANVLTF. Looking up the rest from reference TRBV7-6 and TRBJ2-6 gives the full variable domain: GAGVSQSPRYKVTKRGQDVALRCDPISGHVSLYWYRQALGQGPEFLTYFNYEAQQDKSGLPNDRFSAERPEGSISTLTIQRTEQRDSAMYRCASSLAPLSGANVLTFGAGSRLTVL.